Sequencing of this T cell receptor beta chain was carried out in a study of prognosis after radiotherapy for stage I lung cancer. Findings of the study overall: Patients with and without metastases reportedly differed in TRBV and TRBJ gene usage frequencies.

Ten or more counts support this clonotype. Antigen specificity is unknown. Germline V lookup: CDR1 ENHRY, CDR2 SYGVKD. V lost 6 bases and J lost 0, with 14 bases in between. The CDR3 loop spans 15 amino acids. Two-round multiplex PCR amplified TCR beta CDR3 from genomic DNA. The use of primers specific to each TRBV and TRBJ gene characterized first-round PCR. TCRdb re-analysed the multiplex PCR reads in MiXCR, keeping a single row per CDR3 protein. In the table there are 14,000 or so distinct CDR3 sequences, around half of which are singletons. The chain combines TRBV10-3 with TRBJ1-1, with D possibly matching TRBD1 (5 bases). The origin of this receptor is a donor at least 50 years old with non-small cell lung cancer. The source was PBMCs, collected before or after stereotactic body radiation therapy (not recorded which). The CDR3 protein is CAISMDGTMNTEAFF. CDR3 nucleotides: TGTGCCATCAGCATGGACGGGACCATGAACACTGAAGCTTTCTTT.